Listed here is a single T cell receptor (beta chain). This sample stems from a study of blood T cell repertoires in COVID-19. V lost 6 bases, J lost 8 bases, and 10 bases stayed unmatched. The CDR3 consists of 14 residues. The germline CDR1 and CDR2 sequences are MNHEY and SVGAGI. TCRdb's copy holds only in-frame clones and misses some; the assay was immunoSEQ multiplex PCR. The sample consists of just under 80,000 clones, 75% to 90% of them appearing once. The sample comprised peripheral blood. The TCR sequence derives from a human donor in a cohort sampled during active COVID-19. The chain carries TRBV6-5 and TRBJ1-2, with 9 bases that match TRBD1. The CDR3 nucleotides read TGTGCCAGCAGAACAGGGGGCGCAGGTCAGGGCTACACCTTC. This translates into CASRTGGAGQGYTF.